The present T cell receptor (beta chain) was sequenced within a study of T cell clonotyping in hematopoietic cell transplantation. The method was immunoSEQ multiplex PCR; TCRdb's version includes in-frame clones alone and lacks a portion of them. The table has around 15,000 clones, more than 60% seen once; the top ten hold 12%. This clone is classed as medium-sized. Its specificity is not known. The CDR3 length is 11 residues. CDR1 and CDR2 (germline): GTSNPN, SVGIG (reference sequence). Between the trimmed V and J ends, which lost 3 bases and 6 bases, there was a span of 9 bases. Study-wide results and limits: Pathologically expanded recipient clonotypes increased progressively from day 30 to day 180 as diversity fell.

The specimen comprised PBMCs, sampled 30 days after allogeneic stem cell transplant. The genes are TRBV30 and TRBJ2-7; D not certain. The source of this sequence is a male patient between 45 and 60 years old who had an allogeneic stem cell transplant from an unrelated donor, so T cells may come from the graft donor. Some clones in this sample may be carry-over from other donors' samples. The CDR3 loop is CAWRPGGEQYF. The CDR3 bases are TGTGCCTGGAGGCCCGGCGGCGAGCAGTACTTC.